A single sample gave rise to the 25 T cell receptor beta chains below, sequenced in a study of early T cells in non-severe SARS-CoV-2 infection. TCRdb ran MiXCR on the 5' RACE reads and lists one entry per CDR3 protein. The top ten clones hold less than 3% of a sample with fewer than 40,000 distinct CDR3 sequences, 6.6% of them seen once. Sequencing was done on a sample of whole blood. The receptors here all came from an adult who was a healthcare worker with PCR-confirmed SARS-CoV-2 infection or an uninfected control (not recorded which).

This clonotype was observed at least ten times. J is TRBJ1-6 and V is TRBV6-1; D is unresolved. V shed 3 bases and J shed 9 bases, with 15 bases lying between them. In germline, CDR1 is MNHNS, CDR2 SASEGT. This CDR3 spans 15 amino acids. CDR3 nucleotide sequence: TGTGCCAGCAGTGATTGGGGTCGAGGTTCTTCACCCCTCCACTTT. It translates to CASSDWGRGSSPLHF.

This clonotype has more than one count but fewer than ten. The rearrangement joins TRBV11-1 to TRBJ1-5; D gene unclear. The CDR3 totals 13 residues. The germline gives CDR1 SGHAT, CDR2 FQDESV (reference sequence). V was cut by 0 bases and J by 4 bases, with 4 bases left in between. The CDR3 DNA reads TGTGCCAGCAGCTTAGCCGGGAATCAGCCCCAGCATTTT. Its translation is CASSLAGNQPQHF.

In this sample, this clonotype turned up many times. This rearrangement joins TRBV20-1 to TRBJ2-7, with TRBD1 matching 9 bases. The junction had 6 bases not matched to a gene; V was cut back by 1 base and J by 2 bases. The CDR3 has 15 amino acids. CDR1 and CDR2 from the germline V gene are DFQATT and SNEGSKA (reference sequence). The CDR3 here is CSARVSQGAAYEQYF. CDR3 in DNA: TGCAGTGCTAGAGTCTCACAGGGGGCTGCCTACGAGCAGTACTTC.

The table lists this clonotype with a few counts. The CDR3 sequence: CASSSPGTGISYEQYF. CDR3 DNA: TGTGCCAGCAGTTCCCCCGGGACAGGTATTTCCTACGAGCAGTACTTC. J is TRBJ2-7 and V is TRBV28; 8 nucleotides align to TRBD1. The V gene end was trimmed by 4 bases and the J gene end by 1 base; junction bases not matched to a gene: 9. Germline V lookup: CDR1 MDHEN, CDR2 SYDVKM. The CDR3 has 16 residues.

The sample holds many counts of this clonotype. CDR3 nucleotides: TGCGCCAGCAGCCCCGGACAGCCTCCGGAAAAACTGTTTTTT. Its translation: CASSPGQPPEKLFF. The rearrangement links TRBV4-3 to TRBJ1-4, with D perhaps matching TRBD1 (6 bases). The ends were cut back, 4 bases at V and 8 bases at J, with 14 bases in the middle. The CDR3 is 14 amino acids. The germline V gene has CDR1 LGHNA and CDR2 YSLEER.

This clonotype appeared many times. This sequence joins TRBV20-1 and TRBJ2-2; the match to TRBD2 covers 8 bases. V gave up 2 bases and J gave up 4 bases; unmatched junction bases: 3. Per germline, CDR1 DFQATT and CDR2 SNEGSKA (reference sequence). The CDR3 loop spans 14 amino acids. The CDR3 loop is CSARRLAPTGELFF. The CDR3 bases are TGCAGTGCTAGAAGACTAGCGCCCACCGGGGAGCTGTTTTTT.

The table lists this clonotype with a count of one. Just one base apart from a much larger clone, this may be a read error. This chain links TRBV6-1 with TRBJ2-1; possibly TRBD1 for D (6 bases). Germline CDR1 and CDR2: MNHNS and SASEGT. The CDR3 covers 15 residues. Trimming removed 8 bases from V and 9 bases from J, with 23 bases in between. CDR3 loop: CASWNSPTGDAEQFF. The DNA of the CDR3 is TGTGCCAGCTGGAACTCCCCGACAGGCGACGCTGAGCAGTTCTTC.

This clonotype was counted many times. V usage is TRBV28 and J usage is TRBJ2-5; D is unclear. CDR1 MDHEN and CDR2 SYDVKM come from the germline V gene. The germline V and J ends were trimmed by 4 bases and 3 bases, with 12 bases remaining between them. This CDR3 has 14 amino acids. CDR3 amino acids: CASSYPVGKETQYF. CDR3 DNA sequence: TGTGCCAGCAGTTACCCCGTGGGAAAAGAGACCCAGTACTTC.

This clonotype was found many times. V usage is TRBV6-6 and J usage is TRBJ1-1; possible D gene TRBD1, 6 bases. The V gene lost 0 bases and the J gene lost 5 bases, with 13 bases spanning the gap. Germline V lookup: CDR1 MNHNY, CDR2 SVGAGI (reference sequence). This CDR3 contains 15 residues. Written as DNA, the CDR3 is TGTGCCAGCAGTTACTCGAACAGGGTAGAAACTGAAGCTTTCTTT. Translating it yields CASSYSNRVETEAFF.

At least ten counts were recorded for this clonotype. The chain carries TRBV5-6 and TRBJ1-4; maybe TRBD1 (5 bases). Germline V gene data show CDR1 as SGHDT and CDR2 as YYEEEE. This CDR3 contains 14 residues. Trimming took 0 bases from V and 4 from J, leaving 7 bases between them. CDR3 nucleotides: TGTGCCAGCAGCTTGGCAGGGATTAATGAAAAACTGTTTTTT. Amino acids: CASSLAGINEKLFF. Full variable domain (rest looked up from reference TRBV5-6 and TRBJ1-4): DAGVTQSPTHLIKTRGQQVTLRCSPKSGHDTVSWYQQALGQGPQFIFQYYEEEERQRGNFPDRFSGHQFPNYSSELNVNALLLGDSALYLCASSLAGINEKLFFGSGTQLSVL.

This clonotype was found many times. The chain has TRBV4-3 and TRBJ2-1; weak D call: TRBD2 (6 bases). CDR3 length: 17 amino acids. The germline CDR1 and CDR2 sequences are LGHNA and YSLEER. Between the trimmed V and J ends, which lost 0 bases and 5 bases, there was a span of 17 bases. CDR3 sequence (DNA): TGCGCCAGCAGCCAAGATGGGGTGGCTAGCGTAAACAATGAGCAGTTCTTC. This codes for CASSQDGVASVNNEQFF.

This clonotype has a handful of counts. The V and J genes are TRBV29-1 and TRBJ1-1; D is perhaps TRBD1 (5 bases). Trimming left V 5 bases short and J 0 bases short, with 13 bases between. CDR3 length equals 14 residues. In germline, CDR1 is SQVTM, CDR2 ANQGSEA. CDR3 sequence (DNA): TGCAGCGTTAAGGAGACAGCAGTGAACACTGAAGCTTTCTTT. This encodes CSVKETAVNTEAFF.

This clonotype was recorded at least ten times. The chain couples TRBV10-3 to TRBJ2-3; 7 nucleotides agree with TRBD1. V lost 10 bases, J lost 1 base, and 2 bases stayed unmatched. The CDR3 spans 12 residues. In germline, CDR1 is ENHRY, CDR2 SYGVKD. CDR3 sequence (DNA): TGTGCCACCGGACAGGGCACAGATACGCAGTATTTT. Encoded protein: CATGQGTDTQYF.

The sample holds many counts of this clonotype. The chain is built from TRBV7-2 and TRBJ2-3; weak D call: TRBD2 (5 bases). V lost 1 base to trimming and J lost 2 bases, with 10 bases between them. There are 15 residues in the CDR3. Germline CDR1 and CDR2: SGHTA and FQGNSA. The CDR3 loop is CASSLEFGNTDTQYF. As DNA, the CDR3 is TGTGCCAGCAGCTTAGAATTCGGGAACACAGATACGCAGTATTTT.

This clonotype was counted at least ten times. V is TRBV6-2 or TRBV6-3 and J is TRBJ1-6; D uncertain. Germline V gene lookup returns CDR1 MNHEY and CDR2 SVGEGT. This CDR3 comprises 15 residues. V dropped 9 bases and J dropped 3 bases, with 15 bases sitting between them. CDR3 sequence: CASSGLSDYNSPLHF. Written as DNA, the CDR3 is TGTGCCAGTAGCGGACTGTCGGACTATAATTCACCCCTCCACTTT.

V and J are TRBV5-6 and TRBJ2-7; no clear D gene. CDR1 SGHDT and CDR2 YYEEEE come from the germline V gene. V shed 3 bases and J shed 2 bases, with 21 bases lying between them. This CDR3 region has 17 residues. The CDR3 nucleotides are TGTGCCAGCAGCTATCTCCAGTCAGGTAATCGAGCCTACGAGCAGTACTTC. This gives the protein CASSYLQSGNRAYEQYF.

This clonotype was counted ten times or more. The chain uses TRBV3-1 and TRBJ2-4; 11 bases agree with TRBD2. Germline values: CDR1 LGHDT, CDR2 YNNKEL (reference sequence). The CDR3 runs 18 residues. Losses at the gene ends were 1 base for V and 3 bases for J; bases not matched to a gene: 8. The CDR3 loop is CASSQAVTSGRNKNIQYF. The DNA for the CDR3 is TGTGCCAGCAGCCAAGCCGTTACTAGCGGGAGAAACAAAAACATTCAGTACTTC.

This clonotype has ten or more counts. The chain couples TRBV5-1 to TRBJ2-1; TRBD1 might be the D (6 bases). V shed 0 bases and J shed 8 bases, with 15 bases lying between them. Germline V CDR1 and CDR2: SGHRS, YFSETQ. The CDR3 has 15 residues. CDR3 bases: TGCGCCAGCAGCTTGGACGGTTTGAAGGGGGATGAGCAGTTCTTC. It yields the protein CASSLDGLKGDEQFF.

This clonotype appeared many times. The rearrangement uses TRBV19 and TRBJ2-1; 11 nucleotides line up with TRBD2. The CDR3 has 14 amino acids. CDR1 is LNHDA and CDR2 is SQIVND in the germline V gene (reference sequence). V was clipped by 6 bases and J by 6 bases; unmatched bases: 4. The DNA for the CDR3 is TGTGCCAGTAGATTAGCGGGAGGGGTCAATGAGCAGTTCTTC. Translating gives CASRLAGGVNEQFF.

This clonotype came up many times. The V gene is TRBV29-1, the J gene TRBJ2-7; perhaps TRBD1 as D (5 bases). The CDR3 is 12 amino acids. V shed 6 bases and J shed 3 bases, with 12 bases lying between them. Germline V gene sequence: CDR1 SQVTM, CDR2 ANQGSEA. CDR3 residues: CSVNKRGYEQYF. The CDR3 bases are TGCAGCGTGAATAAAAGGGGCTACGAGCAGTACTTC.

This clonotype was observed many times. The V and J genes are TRBV28 and TRBJ1-5; possible D gene TRBD1, 6 bases. V dropped 3 bases and J dropped 3 bases, with 9 bases sitting between them. The germline gives CDR1 MDHEN, CDR2 SYDVKM. The length of the CDR3 is 14 residues. CDR3 loop: CASSFGTSNQPQHF. In nucleotides, the CDR3 is TGTGCCAGCAGTTTTGGGACATCCAATCAGCCCCAGCATTTT.

This clonotype was seen repeatedly, ten times or more. The rearrangement uses TRBV5-1 and TRBJ2-4; D not resolved. Per the germline V gene, CDR1 is SGHRS and CDR2 is YFSETQ. V lost 1 base, J lost 2 bases, and 7 bases lay in between. The CDR3 runs to 14 residues. Written as DNA, the CDR3 is TGCGCCAGCAGCTTGAGCCGGACCAAAAACATTCAGTACTTC. This encodes CASSLSRTKNIQYF.

This clonotype was observed at least ten times. The chain combines TRBV7-2 with TRBJ1-4, with 7 positions matching TRBD1. The germline V gene has CDR1 SGHTA and CDR2 FQGNSA. CDR3 length equals 15 residues. J gave up 2 bases and V 5 bases, and 5 bases lay outside the gene matches. Written as DNA, the CDR3 is TGTGCCAGCAGCCGACAGGGTGTCACTAATGAAAAACTGTTTTTT. This gives the protein CASSRQGVTNEKLFF.

This clonotype was counted ten times or more. This sequence joins TRBV29-1 and TRBJ2-5; D call uncertain. The CDR3 spans 13 residues. The germline V and J ends were trimmed by 7 bases and 1 base, with 13 bases remaining between them. The germline V gene encodes CDR1 SQVTM and CDR2 ANQGSEA. CDR3 residues: CSAASAGQETQYF. DNA for the CDR3: TGCAGCGCCGCGAGTGCAGGCCAAGAGACCCAGTACTTC.

This clonotype turned up a few times. V usage is TRBV30 and J usage is TRBJ1-1; unclear D gene. V was trimmed by 4 bases and J by 8 bases, leaving 11 bases between them. This CDR3 spans 11 amino acids. Germline loops: CDR1 GTSNPN, CDR2 SVGIG (reference sequence). The CDR3 region has the DNA TGTGCCTGGATCGAAGTGAGGGAAGCTTTCTTT. This codes for CAWIEVREAFF.